These 10 T cell receptor beta chains came from one sample sequenced in a study of T cell clones after liver transplantation. The method was immunoSEQ multiplex PCR; TCRdb's version includes in-frame clones alone and lacks a portion of them. Seen here are 65,000 to 80,000 clones, less than 90% observed once, and the top ten hold less than 3.5%. The sequencing used CD4+ T cells from blood, collected at the 22-month timepoint. Every receptor here comes from a human patient who received a liver transplant. Some T cells may trace back to the graft donor.

The chain combines TRBV6-1 with TRBJ2-1, with 9 nucleotides matching TRBD2. Germline V gene data show CDR1 as MNHNS and CDR2 as SASEGT. CDR3 length equals 15 residues. Losses at the gene ends were 7 bases for V and 8 bases for J; bases not matched to a gene: 12. The CDR3: CASKPSGRGRDEQFF. The DNA for the CDR3 is TGTGCCAGCAAACCCAGCGGACGCGGGAGGGATGAGCAGTTCTTC.

The genes are TRBV11-3 and TRBJ2-3; D unresolved. V was trimmed by 5 bases and J by 1 base, leaving 4 bases between them. The CDR3 contains 12 residues. The germline V gene encodes CDR1 SGHNT and CDR2 YENEEA. The CDR3 protein is CASSRGTDTQYF. Written as DNA, the CDR3 is TGTGCCAGCAGCCGCGGCACAGATACGCAGTATTTT.

The rearrangement joins TRBV11-3 to TRBJ2-7, with 8 bases aligning to TRBD1. Per germline, CDR1 SGHNT and CDR2 YENEEA. The trim removed 5 bases at V and 6 bases at J, leaving 6 bases unmatched. The CDR3 loop spans 13 amino acids. The CDR3 sequence: CASSTDRASEQYF. The CDR3 DNA follows: TGTGCCAGCAGCACGGACAGGGCAAGCGAGCAGTACTTC.

The chain joins TRBV6-1 to TRBJ2-5; D is uncertain. Looked up from germline, CDR1 is MNHNS and CDR2 is SASEGT. CDR3 length equals 13 residues. With 5 bases removed from V and 4 bases from J, the gap between germline ends came to 11 bases. CDR3 nucleotides: TGTGCCAGCAGTACAACACCCGGAGAGACCCAGTACTTC. Translating it yields CASSTTPGETQYF.

V gene TRBV15 combines with J gene TRBJ1-3, with 11 bases lining up with TRBD1. The CDR3 is 15 amino acids. Germline CDR1 LNHNV, CDR2 YYDKDF (reference sequence). V was pared by 5 bases and J by 0 bases, with 0 bases of the junction left unmatched. CDR3 protein: CATSGTGGSGNTIYF. The CDR3 DNA sequence: TGTGCCACCAGCGGGACAGGGGGCTCTGGAAACACCATATATTTT.

The chain joins TRBV7-9 to TRBJ1-2, with TRBD1 as a possible D gene (5 bases). From germline, CDR1 is SEHNR and CDR2 FQNEAQ (reference sequence). The CDR3 extends over 14 amino acids. V was cut by 0 bases and J by 7 bases, with 12 bases left in between. In DNA form, the CDR3 reads TGTGCCAGCAGCTTAGCGGGACCTACGACTGGCTACACCTTC. Protein product: CASSLAGPTTGYTF.

The V gene is TRBV19, the J gene TRBJ1-1; D remains ambiguous. The CDR3 has 13 amino acids. Germline assignment: CDR1 LNHDA and CDR2 SQIVND (reference sequence). Between the trimmed V and J ends, which lost 8 bases and 3 bases, there was a span of 13 bases. CDR3 residues: CASLTGKHTEAFF. In DNA form, the CDR3 reads TGTGCCAGTCTTACGGGGAAGCACACTGAAGCTTTCTTT.

The CDR3: CASSLVGTINTGELFF. DNA of the CDR3: TGTGCCAGCAGCTTAGTGGGGACAATTAACACCGGGGAGCTGTTTTTT. This chain uses TRBV7-2 with TRBJ2-2, with a tentative D call TRBD1 (6 bases). V lost 1 base to trimming and J lost 2 bases, with 11 bases between them. In germline, CDR1 is SGHTA, CDR2 FQGNSA. CDR3 length: 16 residues. The full variable domain, in which reference TRBV7-2 and TRBJ2-2 provide the parts outside the CDR3, is GAGVSQSPSNKVTEKGKDVELRCDPISGHTALYWYRQSLGQGLEFLIYFQGNSAPDKSGLPSDRFSAERTGGSVSTLTIQRTQQEDSAVYLCASSLVGTINTGELFFGEGSRLTVL.

The chain is built from TRBV7-9 and TRBJ1-5, with D possibly matching TRBD1 (6 bases). The CDR3 totals 13 residues. Germline V gene data show CDR1 as SEHNR and CDR2 as FQNEAQ (reference sequence). V lost 5 bases to trimming and J lost 6 bases, with 11 bases between them. Here the CDR3 reads CASSRGAAQPQHF. For the CDR3, the DNA is TGTGCCAGCAGCAGGGGGGCTGCTCAGCCCCAGCATTTT.

This clone has a handful of counts. The V call is TRBV29-1, the J call TRBJ1-1; the D gene is possibly TRBD1 (6 bases). Trimming shortened V by 5 bases and J by 1 base, and 11 bases separated the two germline ends. Germline assignment: CDR1 SQVTM and CDR2 ANQGSEA. The CDR3 has 13 amino acids. The CDR3 sequence: CSVRLQGNTEAFF. The CDR3 DNA reads TGCAGCGTTCGATTACAGGGGAACACTGAAGCTTTCTTT. The full variable domain, rest sourced from reference TRBV29-1 and TRBJ1-1, is SAVISQKPSRDICQRGTSLTIQCQVDSQVTMMFWYRQQPGQSLTLIATANQGSEATYESGFVIDKFPISRPNLTFSTLTVSNMSPEDSSIYLCSVRLQGNTEAFFGQGTRLTVV.